The 9 T cell receptor beta chains below come from one sample, sequenced in a study of technical replicates of blood from several donors. Libraries were prepared by immunoSEQ multiplex PCR; TCRdb keeps only in-frame clonotypes and omits some of them. The sample includes tens of thousands of clones, 85% to 95% seen only once; the top ten take around 4.6%. The specimen was PBMCs. All receptors come from a human donor in good health. Some clones in this sample may be carry-over from other donors' samples.

This clone is large within its sample. CDR3 sequence: CASSPTGTSRNEQFF. The CDR3 bases are TGTGCCAGCAGCCCGACCGGGACTAGCCGCAATGAGCAGTTCTTC. This sequence joins TRBV6-5 and TRBJ2-1; 9 bases line up with TRBD2. This CDR3 has 15 amino acids. The germline CDR1 and CDR2 sequences are MNHEY and SVGAGI. V was clipped by 6 bases and J by 6 bases; unmatched bases: 9.

The chain links TRBV5-6 to TRBJ2-3; D unclear. The length of the CDR3 is 17 residues. V gave up 0 bases and J gave up 2 bases, with 16 bases separating them. CDR1 is SGHDT, CDR2 YYEEEE, per germline. The CDR3 region is CASSLAPHSSFTDTQYF. CDR3 nucleotide sequence: TGTGCCAGCAGCTTGGCCCCCCACAGTTCATTCACAGATACGCAGTATTTT.

In its sample, this clone was seen once. The chain employs TRBV1 and TRBJ2-1; TRBD2 reflects the table's D call only, with no check against the DNA. TRBV1 is listed as a pseudogene. The CDR3 contains 16 residues. DNA for the CDR3: TGCACCAGCAGCCAAGACGGGACTAGCGGGAGATATGAGCAGTTCTTC. Its protein is CTSSQDGTSGRYEQFF.

The J gene is TRBJ2-2, the V gene TRBV15; D remains ambiguous. The CDR3 is 14 amino acids. V lost 0 bases and J 1 base, leaving 3 bases between the germline ends. Germline loops: CDR1 LNHNV, CDR2 YYDKDF (reference sequence). The CDR3 DNA reads TGTGCCACCAGCAGAGACCAGAACACCGGGGAGCTGTTTTTT. Its translation is CATSRDQNTGELFF.

This sequence joins TRBV7-8 and TRBJ2-3; a weak D match, TRBD2 (5 bases). V was pared by 7 bases and J by 4 bases, with 15 bases between. The length of the CDR3 is 14 residues. The germline V gene has CDR1 SGHVS and CDR2 FQNEAQ. For the CDR3, the DNA is TGTGCCAGCATTCTAGGAGGTTGGGCAGATACGCAGTATTTT. This encodes CASILGGWADTQYF.

This clone was seen once. The genes are TRBV7-2 and TRBJ2-6; TRBD1 aligns across 7 bases. CDR3 length equals 14 residues. The germline V gene has CDR1 SGHTA and CDR2 FQGNSA. V lost 6 bases to trimming and J lost 1 base; unmatched junction nucleotides: 0. The DNA of the CDR3 is TGTGCCAGCAGACAGGGGTCTGGGGCCAACGTCCTGACTTTC. As protein: CASRQGSGANVLTF.

This chain uses TRBV6-6 with TRBJ1-2; a possible D gene is TRBD1 (5 bases). The CDR3 sequence is 12 residues long. The germline V gene encodes CDR1 MNHNY and CDR2 SVGAGI (reference sequence). V was shortened by 7 bases and J by 7 bases, with 13 bases between the two germline ends. CDR3 protein: CASTGGLSGYTF. CDR3 DNA: TGTGCCAGCACCGGGGGACTCTCTGGCTACACCTTC.

The V call is TRBV20-1, the J call TRBJ1-3, with D perhaps TRBD1 (6 bases). This CDR3 region has 11 residues. V lost 4 bases and J lost 7, with 8 bases in between. From germline, CDR1 is DFQATT and CDR2 SNEGSKA (reference sequence). Written as DNA, the CDR3 is TGCAGTGCTATTCAGGGGAACACCATATATTTT. Translation: CSAIQGNTIYF.

The chain employs TRBV19 and TRBJ2-1, with 9 bases lining up with TRBD1. The CDR3 is 14 residues long. In germline, CDR1 is LNHDA, CDR2 SQIVND (reference sequence). The junction had 1 base not matched to a gene; V was cut back by 2 bases and J by 5 bases. The CDR3 DNA follows: TGTGCCAGTAGTATAAGGACAGGGGACAATGAGCAGTTCTTC. It translates to CASSIRTGDNEQFF.